Below, 27 T cell receptor beta chains from the same sample are listed, as sequenced in a study of identifying expanded T cells in peripheral blood. Method: immunoSEQ multiplex PCR; TCRdb's copy keeps in-frame clones and lacks some. The sample records about 100,000 clones, 88% being singletons. Sequences were obtained from blood. The source of these receptors is a person aged 18 to 75 in good health.

V is TRBV18 and J is TRBJ2-7; a weak D match, TRBD1 (6 bases). Per germline, CDR1 KGHSH and CDR2 LQKENI. The CDR3 sequence is 15 residues long. Trimming pared 0 bases from V and 0 bases from J, leaving 9 bases between. The CDR3 DNA reads TGTGCCAGCTCACCACCGGGGGACATCTCCTACGAGCAGTACTTC. It translates to CASSPPGDISYEQYF.

The V gene is TRBV5-8, the J gene TRBJ2-3; a possible D gene is TRBD2 (7 bases). Looked up from germline, CDR1 is SGHTS and CDR2 is YDEGEE. The CDR3 runs to 17 residues. Between the trimmed V and J ends, which lost 3 bases and 1 base, there was a span of 18 bases. The CDR3 here is CASSSLGGGERTDTQYF. CDR3 nucleotide sequence: TGTGCCAGCAGCTCGTTGGGGGGGGGCGAACGCACAGATACGCAGTATTTT.

The V call is TRBV20-1, the J call TRBJ1-6; no firm D call. This CDR3 comprises 11 residues. V lost 6 bases, J lost 13 bases, and 13 bases lay in between. CDR1 is DFQATT, CDR2 SNEGSKA, per germline (reference sequence). DNA of the CDR3: TGCAGTGCCCCGTTGGGGAGGCCCCTCCACTTT. It encodes CSAPLGRPLHF.

The CDR3 sequence is CASSPSTGLGQPQHF. For the CDR3, the DNA is TGTGCCAGCAGCCCCTCAACAGGGTTAGGACAGCCCCAGCATTTT. The genes are TRBV7-9 and TRBJ1-5; maybe TRBD1 (6 bases). The CDR3 is 15 amino acids. CDR1 SEHNR and CDR2 FQNEAQ come from the germline V gene (reference sequence). Trimming shortened V by 5 bases and J by 7 bases, and 18 bases separated the two germline ends.

V usage is TRBV6-5 and J usage is TRBJ2-3, with D hard to call. V lost 2 bases and J lost 4, with 10 bases in between. Germline V gene data show CDR1 as MNHEY and CDR2 as SVGAGI. The CDR3 is made up of 14 amino acids. In DNA form, the CDR3 reads TGTGCCAGCAGTTACAGCGTCACCGCAGATACGCAGTATTTT. Translated, it gives CASSYSVTADTQYF.

The J gene is TRBJ1-1, the V gene TRBV6-1; D gene unclear. The CDR3 loop spans 11 amino acids. CDR1 and CDR2 (germline): MNHNS, SASEGT. Trimming stripped 6 bases from V and 2 bases from J, with 4 bases between. CDR3 loop: CASRTNTEAFF. CDR3 bases: TGTGCCAGCAGGACAAACACTGAAGCTTTCTTT.

This sequence joins TRBV21-1 and TRBJ2-7; the table gives TRBD1 as D, unverified against the DNA. TRBV21-1 is reported as a pseudogene. The length of the CDR3 is 15 residues. The CDR3 nucleotides read TGTGCCAGCAGCAAAAACTGGACAGGGGGCTACGAGCAGTACTTC. This translates into CASSKNWTGGYEQYF.

The chain combines TRBV4-3 with TRBJ2-2; tentatively, D is TRBD2 (6 bases). The CDR3 sequence is 17 residues long. V was clipped by 0 bases and J by 0 bases, with 11 bases between them. Germline CDR1 and CDR2: LGHNA and YSLEER. The CDR3 nucleotides read TGCGCCAGCAGCCAAGATCCGGCGGGACCGAACACCGGGGAGCTGTTTTTT. Protein sequence: CASSQDPAGPNTGELFF.

The genes are TRBV10-1 and TRBJ1-5; 7 nucleotides agree with TRBD1. With V trimmed by 8 bases and J by 2 bases, 3 bases remained unmatched. Germline assignment: CDR1 WNHNN and CDR2 SYGVQD (reference sequence). CDR3 size: 13 residues. The CDR3 here is CASSDRGNQPQHF. The CDR3 DNA reads TGCGCCAGCTCAGACAGGGGCAATCAGCCCCAGCATTTT.

The rearrangement links TRBV29-1 to TRBJ2-2, with a weak D call TRBD1 (6 bases). The CDR3 runs to 14 residues. Germline V gives CDR1 SQVTM, CDR2 ANQGSEA. V was shortened by 7 bases and J by 4 bases, with 16 bases between the two germline ends. Written as DNA, the CDR3 is TGCAGCGGCGGTACAGGGTCGGGCACCGGGGAGCTGTTTTTT. It specifies CSGGTGSGTGELFF.

This rearrangement joins TRBV7-3 to TRBJ1-6; TRBD1 is a possible D gene (5 bases). The CDR3 contains 12 residues. V lost 0 bases and J lost 11, with 5 bases in between. Germline loops: CDR1 SGHTA, CDR2 FQGTGA. The DNA for the CDR3 is TGTGCCAGCAGCTTAACAGGGGCACCCCTCCACTTT. Protein: CASSLTGAPLHF.

This chain uses TRBV19 with TRBJ1-2; D ambiguous. The CDR3 spans 15 residues. The V end lost 4 bases, the J end lost 4 bases, and 16 bases lay between the germline ends. Germline assignment: CDR1 LNHDA and CDR2 SQIVND (reference sequence). Written as DNA, the CDR3 is TGTGCCAGTAGTACGACACACGCACAAATCTATGGCTACACCTTC. Protein sequence: CASSTTHAQIYGYTF.

V gene TRBV13 combines with J gene TRBJ2-3, with D perhaps given as TRBD1 or TRBD2 (5 bases each). CDR1 and CDR2 from the germline V gene are PRHDT and FYEKMQ (reference sequence). CDR3 length equals 14 residues. V was cut by 5 bases and J by 4 bases, with 13 bases left in between. The CDR3 DNA reads as TGTGCCAGCAGCCTCCACGGGGCCGCAGATACGCAGTATTTT. This encodes CASSLHGAADTQYF.

The chain uses TRBV15 and TRBJ2-1, with D tentatively TRBD2 (6 bases). V was clipped by 0 bases and J by 6 bases, with 12 bases between them. CDR1 and CDR2 from the germline V gene are LNHNV and YYDKDF (reference sequence). The CDR3 spans 15 residues. CDR3 amino acids: CATSRDRGIANEQFF. The CDR3 DNA reads as TGTGCCACCAGCAGAGATCGGGGGATTGCCAATGAGCAGTTCTTC.

The rearrangement joins TRBV29-1 to TRBJ2-7, with 7 bases fitting TRBD2. Germline trimming cut 5 bases from V and 5 bases from J; bases unmatched to any gene: 12. The CDR3 has 14 amino acids. Germline V CDR1 and CDR2: SQVTM, ANQGSEA. CDR3 nucleotides: TGCAGCGTTAAAGGTCTACGGGAGGTTCACGAGCAGTACTTC. Translating it yields CSVKGLREVHEQYF.

This rearrangement joins TRBV10-2 to TRBJ1-2, with a weak D call TRBD1 (6 bases). CDR1 is WSHSY and CDR2 is SAAADI in the germline V gene. The V gene lost 6 bases and the J gene lost 6 bases, with 11 bases spanning the gap. The CDR3 has 12 amino acids. The CDR3 coding sequence is TGCGCCAGCAGGGACAGAGGAGATGGCTACACCTTC. Translation: CASRDRGDGYTF.

The CDR3 coding sequence is TGTGCCTGGAGTGTATCAGGGGATTATAGCAATCAGCCCCAGCATTTT. It encodes CAWSVSGDYSNQPQHF. This chain joins TRBV30 and TRBJ1-5; D possibly corresponds to TRBD1 (6 bases). The germline gives CDR1 GTSNPN, CDR2 SVGIG (reference sequence). V gave up 0 bases and J gave up 0 bases, with 12 bases separating them. There are 16 residues in the CDR3.

This chain joins TRBV5-5 and TRBJ1-2; no definite D call. The CDR3 is 15 amino acids. Germline V CDR1 and CDR2: SGHKS, YYEKEE (reference sequence). V gave up 0 bases and J gave up 2 bases, with 11 bases separating them. The CDR3 sequence: CASSLATGQNYGYTF. For the CDR3, the DNA is TGTGCCAGCAGCTTGGCCACCGGGCAAAACTATGGCTACACCTTC.

This chain joins TRBV5-5 and TRBJ2-7, with unresolved D. V was shortened by 0 bases and J by 2 bases, with 12 bases between the two germline ends. CDR1 and CDR2 from the germline V gene are SGHKS and YYEKEE (reference sequence). This CDR3 has 15 amino acids. CDR3 protein: CASSLALTQTYEQYF. CDR3 coding DNA: TGTGCCAGCAGCTTGGCCTTAACACAGACCTACGAGCAGTACTTC.

The V gene is TRBV15, the J gene TRBJ1-1, with D possibly being TRBD1 (6 bases). Per the germline V gene, CDR1 is LNHNV and CDR2 is YYDKDF (reference sequence). Trimming cost V 1 base and J 0 bases, with 15 bases left between them. The CDR3 has 17 amino acids. The CDR3: CATSRAFHWGLNTEAFF. CDR3 sequence (DNA): TGTGCCACCAGCAGAGCTTTTCATTGGGGGCTGAACACTGAAGCTTTCTTT.

This clone was recorded once. The genes are TRBV29-1 and TRBJ2-1; no reliable D call. Germline V gives CDR1 SQVTM, CDR2 ANQGSEA. The CDR3 covers 10 residues. V was clipped by 4 bases and J by 10 bases, with 8 bases between them. The CDR3 region is CSVGAGEQFF. CDR3 DNA: TGCAGCGTTGGGGCCGGGGAGCAGTTCTTC.

CDR3 DNA sequence: TGTGCCAGCAGCTTAGATGAAGGGCCCTACAATGAGCAGTTCTTC. Translated, it gives CASSLDEGPYNEQFF. J is TRBJ2-1 and V is TRBV7-2, with no clear D. The V gene lost 1 base and the J gene lost 2 bases, with 9 bases spanning the gap. The CDR3 contains 15 residues. CDR1 and CDR2 from the germline V gene are SGHTA and FQGNSA.

V is TRBV7-1 and J is TRBJ1-2; 7 nucleotides align to TRBD1. TRBV7-1 is filed as an ORF, its function uncertain. CDR3 size: 14 residues. Unmatched junction bases numbered 7, after V lost 4 bases and J lost 5 bases. In DNA, the CDR3 is TGTGCCAGCAGCTTGGGTCAGGGGGATTATGGCTACACCTTC. It specifies CASSLGQGDYGYTF.

This rearrangement joins TRBV10-2 to TRBJ1-3; 8 bases fit TRBD1. V shed 7 bases and J 0 bases; nucleotides not matched to a gene: 11. Germline CDR1 and CDR2: WSHSY and SAAADI. This CDR3 is built from 17 residues. CDR3 sequence: CASTTPTGDASGNTIYF. CDR3 DNA: TGCGCCAGCACAACGCCGACAGGGGACGCCTCTGGAAACACCATATATTTT.

There are a few counts of this clone. V usage is TRBV2 and J usage is TRBJ1-2; D perhaps matches TRBD1 (6 bases). The CDR3 is 17 amino acids. The germline V gene encodes CDR1 SNHLY and CDR2 FYNNEI. Trimming stripped 6 bases from V and 3 bases from J, with 23 bases between. CDR3 bases: TGTGCCAGCAGGACCACTTCAGTTACAGGGTCGGACTATGGCTACACCTTC. Its protein product is CASRTTSVTGSDYGYTF. The full variable domain, with the rest looked up from reference TRBV2 and TRBJ1-2, is EPEVTQTPSHQVTQMGQEVILRCVPISNHLYFYWYRQILGQKVEFLVSFYNNEISEKSEIFDDQFSVERPDGSNFTLKIRSTKLEDSAMYFCASRTTSVTGSDYGYTFGSGTRLTVV.

CDR3 in amino acids: CASSQGQVNTEAFF. As DNA, the CDR3 is TGTGCCAGCAGCCAAGGACAGGTGAACACTGAAGCTTTCTTT. V usage is TRBV4-2 and J usage is TRBJ1-1; D possibly corresponds to TRBD1 (6 bases). V dropped 1 base and J dropped 0 bases, with 6 bases sitting between them. The CDR3 runs 14 residues. Germline V CDR1 and CDR2: LGHNA, YNFKEQ.

This chain joins TRBV11-2 and TRBJ1-1, with 10 positions matching TRBD1. With V trimmed by 4 bases and J by 1 base, 9 bases remained unmatched. This CDR3 is 17 amino acids long. Germline V gene sequence: CDR1 SGHAT, CDR2 FQNNGV. The CDR3 sequence: CASSSRTGGQKNTEAFF. The DNA of the CDR3 is TGTGCCAGCAGCTCCCGGACAGGGGGACAAAAGAACACTGAAGCTTTCTTT.